The 21 T cell receptor beta chains listed next were all sequenced from one sample in a study of T cells in Graves' hyperthyroidism and ophthalmopathy. Using RNA transcripts as the source, TCR beta CDR3 regions were amplified. HTBI primers were used for first-round RT-PCR of the TCR CDR3. TCRdb processed the multiplex PCR reads anew with MiXCR; each CDR3 protein has one entry. The table lists around 390,000 distinct CDR3 sequences, about 15% of them singletons. Sequences were obtained from blood. The origin of the receptors is a woman younger than 45 with Graves' ophthalmopathy.

There are many counts of this clonotype. The chain links TRBV28 to TRBJ2-5; 11 positions match TRBD2. Per the germline V gene, CDR1 is MDHEN and CDR2 is SYDVKM. The CDR3 runs 17 residues. With V trimmed by 5 bases and J by 3 bases, 11 bases remained unmatched. CDR3 in amino acids: CASSRTSGQHKEETQYF. The CDR3, as DNA: TGTGCCAGCAGTAGGACTAGCGGGCAACATAAAGAAGAGACCCAGTACTTC.

The chain recombines TRBV19 with TRBJ2-1; D may be TRBD1 (5 bases). The germline V and J ends were trimmed by 5 bases and 6 bases, with 11 bases remaining between them. Germline lookup yields CDR1 LNHDA and CDR2 SQIVND (reference sequence). CDR3 length equals 13 residues. The CDR3 here is CASSYQGPNEQFF. The CDR3 DNA is TGTGCCAGTAGTTACCAGGGCCCCAATGAGCAGTTCTTC. The whole variable domain, remainder taken from reference TRBV19 and TRBJ2-1, is DGGITQSPKYLFRKEGQNVTLSCEQNLNHDAMYWYRQDPGQGLRLIYYSQIVNDFQKGDIAEGYSVSREKKESFPLTVTSAQKNPTAFYLCASSYQGPNEQFFGPGTRLTVL.

The rearrangement uses TRBV11-2 and TRBJ2-1; TRBD1 matches 9 bases. The germline V gene encodes CDR1 SGHAT and CDR2 FQNNGV. V dropped 6 bases and J dropped 4; count of bases not matched to a gene: 10. The CDR3 runs to 16 residues. The CDR3 region is CASSIGEDRGYNEQFF. As DNA, the CDR3 is TGTGCCAGCAGTATCGGTGAGGACAGGGGATACAATGAGCAGTTCTTC.

This clonotype appeared a few times. The CDR3 spells CASSQGAAGGPLDTQYF. The DNA of the CDR3 is TGTGCCAGCAGCCAAGGGGCGGCGGGGGGGCCTTTGGATACGCAGTATTTT. The J gene is TRBJ2-3, the V gene TRBV4-2; TRBD2 matches 9 bases. The ends lost 1 base at V and 6 bases at J; junction bases unmatched: 11. The germline gives CDR1 LGHNA, CDR2 YNFKEQ. The CDR3 has 17 residues.

This clonotype showed up many times. The chain has TRBV11-1 and TRBJ2-3; D possibly corresponds to TRBD2 (5 bases). The CDR3 length is 14 residues. Germline V gene data show CDR1 as SGHAT and CDR2 as FQDESV (reference sequence). Between the trimmed V and J ends, which lost 3 bases and 2 bases, there was a span of 9 bases. DNA of the CDR3: TGTGCCAGCAGCTTTCGGGGAAACACAGATACGCAGTATTTT. Amino acids: CASSFRGNTDTQYF.

The chain employs TRBV20-1 and TRBJ2-6, with a possible D match to TRBD1 (5 bases). CDR3 length equals 15 residues. The V gene's germline CDR1 is DFQATT and CDR2 SNEGSKA (reference sequence). The V gene lost 0 bases and the J gene lost 4 bases, with 10 bases spanning the gap. The CDR3 protein is CSAREGASGANVLTF. CDR3 coding DNA: TGCAGTGCTAGAGAAGGGGCTTCCGGGGCCAACGTCCTGACTTTC.

The table lists this clonotype with many counts. V is TRBV12-3 or TRBV12-4 and J is TRBJ2-5; 9 bases line up with TRBD1. CDR3 length: 20 residues. The junction had 17 bases not matched to a gene; V was cut back by 2 bases and J by 1 base. CDR3 amino acids: CASSLKGTGSFNPFQETQYF. The CDR3 DNA follows: TGTGCCAGCAGTTTAAAGGGGACAGGGAGTTTCAATCCGTTCCAAGAGACCCAGTACTTC.

At least ten counts were recorded for this clonotype. V gene TRBV3-1 combines with J gene TRBJ2-7; D is undetermined. In germline, CDR1 is LGHDT, CDR2 YNNKEL (reference sequence). Deletions cut 3 bases from V and 7 bases from J, with 13 bases between. CDR3 size: 13 residues. The CDR3 DNA sequence: TGTGCCAGCAGCCATACACCGGTGGGGGAGCAGTACTTC. It translates to CASSHTPVGEQYF.

The chain joins TRBV19 to TRBJ1-2, with D uncertain. The V and J ends lost 5 bases and 0 bases respectively, with 10 bases between them. Germline CDR1 LNHDA, CDR2 SQIVND (reference sequence). The CDR3 has 14 residues. CDR3 coding DNA: TGTGCCAGTAGTCCCGCGGAAGCTAACTATGGCTACACCTTC. This gives the protein CASSPAEANYGYTF.

This clonotype was detected many times. The chain links TRBV6-4 to TRBJ2-1; D could derive from TRBD1 or TRBD2 (5 bases each). Trimming cost V 4 bases and J 9 bases, with 13 bases left between them. The CDR3 consists of 13 residues. Per the germline V gene, CDR1 is MRHNA and CDR2 is SNTAGT. The CDR3 DNA follows: TGTGCCAGCAGTGTTGGGACGGAAGGTGAGCAGTTCTTC. This codes for CASSVGTEGEQFF.

The sample holds a few counts of this clonotype. V usage is TRBV11-2 and J usage is TRBJ2-5; 15 nucleotides align to TRBD2. The J segment lost 5 bases and the V segment lost 3 bases, leaving 7 bases of the junction unmatched. Per germline, CDR1 SGHAT and CDR2 FQNNGV. This CDR3 is built from 17 residues. The CDR3 region is CASSFPGLAGGGETQYF. CDR3 nucleotides: TGTGCCAGCAGCTTCCCGGGACTAGCGGGGGGCGGGGAGACCCAGTACTTC.

This clonotype has a count of ten or more. The chain joins TRBV2 to TRBJ1-2; 7 nucleotides match TRBD1. Germline V gene data show CDR1 as SNHLY and CDR2 as FYNNEI. With V trimmed by 2 bases and J by 1 base, 1 base remained unmatched. The CDR3 sequence is 14 residues long. The CDR3 sequence is CASSEQGVNYGYTF. In nucleotides, the CDR3 is TGTGCCAGCAGTGAACAGGGGGTTAACTATGGCTACACCTTC.

This clonotype was observed a few times. V gene TRBV9 combines with J gene TRBJ2-1, with D possibly matching TRBD2 (5 bases). V shed 4 bases and J shed 9 bases, with 17 bases lying between them. This CDR3 region has 14 residues. Germline V gene data show CDR1 as SGDLS and CDR2 as YYNGEE. CDR3 coding DNA: TGTGCCAGCAGCCCCCGCCCGGGATTAGGTGAGCAGTTCTTC. It encodes CASSPRPGLGEQFF.

This clonotype was picked up many times. The chain couples TRBV29-1 to TRBJ1-2; D not certain. The CDR3 totals 9 residues. V was pared by 6 bases and J by 8 bases, with 7 bases between. In germline, CDR1 is SQVTM, CDR2 ANQGSEA. As DNA, the CDR3 is TGCAGCGTCCCAGCGGGCTACACCTTC. Translating it yields CSVPAGYTF.

The chain combines TRBV7-9 with TRBJ2-4; D gene unclear. Looked up from germline, CDR1 is SEHNR and CDR2 is FQNEAQ (reference sequence). The ends were cut back, 6 bases at V and 0 bases at J, with 21 bases in the middle. The CDR3 covers 18 residues. The CDR3 coding sequence is TGTGCCAGCAGTCCCGGATCGGGCGGTGTTGTAGCCAAAAACATTCAGTACTTC. As protein: CASSPGSGGVVAKNIQYF.

This clonotype came up a few times. The rearrangement joins TRBV19 to TRBJ2-7, with 9 bases fitting TRBD1. J was trimmed by 7 bases and V by 5 bases; bases with no gene match: 12. CDR1 and CDR2 from the germline V gene are LNHDA and SQIVND (reference sequence). The CDR3 runs 15 residues. CDR3 in DNA: TGTGCCAGTAGTGTCTTGGGGACAGGGCTAGGGGAGCAGTACTTC. Amino acids: CASSVLGTGLGEQYF. The whole variable domain, remainder taken from reference TRBV19 and TRBJ2-7, is DGGITQSPKYLFRKEGQNVTLSCEQNLNHDAMYWYRQDPGQGLRLIYYSQIVNDFQKGDIAEGYSVSREKKESFPLTVTSAQKNPTAFYLCASSVLGTGLGEQYFGPGTRLTVT.

In this sample, this clonotype turned up a few times. This chain joins TRBV12-3 or TRBV12-4 and TRBJ2-2; perhaps TRBD1 as D (5 bases). The CDR3 consists of 14 residues. Trimming shortened V by 1 base and J by 7 bases, and 10 bases separated the two germline ends. This chain's CDR3 is CASSLVSGIGELFF. CDR3 sequence (DNA): TGTGCCAGCAGTTTAGTATCAGGGATCGGGGAGCTGTTTTTT.

This clonotype showed up many times. This rearrangement joins TRBV20-1 to TRBJ1-5; D not resolved. The CDR3 spans 13 residues. The germline V and J ends were trimmed by 6 bases and 4 bases, with 13 bases remaining between them. The germline V gene has CDR1 DFQATT and CDR2 SNEGSKA (reference sequence). This CDR3 is CSATKGPNQPQHF. The CDR3 DNA follows: TGCAGTGCCACTAAGGGCCCTAATCAGCCCCAGCATTTT.

This clonotype has a handful of counts. The chain has TRBV6-6 and TRBJ1-6; D is unclear. The CDR3 sequence is 15 residues long. Germline V lookup: CDR1 MNHNY, CDR2 SVGAGI (reference sequence). V lost 0 bases to trimming and J lost 0 bases, with 3 bases between them. The chain's CDR3 is CASSYSSSYNSPLHF. CDR3 DNA: TGTGCCAGCAGTTACTCGAGCTCCTATAATTCACCCCTCCACTTT.

This clonotype has at least ten counts. This chain links TRBV28 with TRBJ1-4, with D perhaps TRBD1 (5 bases). Trimming left V 5 bases short and J 4 bases short, with 14 bases between. This CDR3 spans 15 amino acids. Germline V gene lookup returns CDR1 MDHEN and CDR2 SYDVKM. CDR3 sequence: CASSDPGGSNEKLFF. CDR3 sequence (DNA): TGTGCCAGCAGTGACCCGGGGGGTAGTAATGAAAAACTGTTTTTT. The full variable domain, with the rest looked up from reference TRBV28 and TRBJ1-4, is DVKVTQSSRYLVKRTGEKVFLECVQDMDHENMFWYRQDPGLGLRLIYFSYDVKMKEKGDIPEGYSVSREKKERFSLILESASTNQTSMYLCASSDPGGSNEKLFFGSGTQLSVL.

This clonotype was observed many times. The V gene is TRBV20-1, the J gene TRBJ1-5, with a possible D match to TRBD1 (6 bases). V was trimmed by 3 bases and J by 1 base, leaving 10 bases between them. The CDR3 consists of 14 residues. Germline V gene sequence: CDR1 DFQATT, CDR2 SNEGSKA (reference sequence). CDR3 residues: CSARKGGSNQPQHF. The CDR3, as DNA: TGCAGTGCTAGGAAAGGGGGAAGCAATCAGCCCCAGCATTTT.